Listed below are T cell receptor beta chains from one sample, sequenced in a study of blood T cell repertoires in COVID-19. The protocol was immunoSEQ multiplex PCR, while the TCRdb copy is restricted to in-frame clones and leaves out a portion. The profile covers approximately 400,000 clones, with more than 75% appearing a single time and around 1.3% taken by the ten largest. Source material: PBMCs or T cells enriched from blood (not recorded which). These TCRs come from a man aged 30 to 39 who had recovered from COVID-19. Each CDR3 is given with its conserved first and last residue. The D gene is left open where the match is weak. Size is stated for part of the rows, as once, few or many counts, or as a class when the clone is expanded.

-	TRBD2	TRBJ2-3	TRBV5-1	TGCGCCAGCAGCTTGGGCGGGGGAACAGATACGCAGTATTTT	CASSLGGGTDTQYF
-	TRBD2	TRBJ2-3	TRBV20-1	TGCAGTGCTAGTGAAGCGGGGGGTCTAACAGATACGCAGTATTTT	CSASEAGGLTDTQYF
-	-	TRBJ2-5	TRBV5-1	TGCGCCAGCAGCCCCCCCGTAGTGGGGGCAGAGGAGACCCAGTACTTC	CASSPPVVGAEETQYF
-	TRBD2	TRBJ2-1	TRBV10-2	TGCGCCAGCAGGACTAGCGGACCCTACAATGAGCAGTTCTTC	CASRTSGPYNEQFF
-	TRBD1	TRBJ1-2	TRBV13	TGTGCCAGCAGCTTAGCCTCCGACGGGACAGGGGGTCATGGCTACACCTTC	CASSLASDGTGGHGYTF
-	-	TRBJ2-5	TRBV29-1	TGCAGCGCGCAAAAAGCGCAAGAGACCCAGTACTTC	CSAQKAQETQYF
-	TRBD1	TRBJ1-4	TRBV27	TGTGCCAGCAGTCTGGACAGGAATGAAAAACTGTTTTTT	CASSLDRNEKLFF
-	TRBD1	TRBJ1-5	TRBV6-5	TGTGCCAGCAGTTGGAACAGGGGATCTCAGCCCCAGCATTTT	CASSWNRGSQPQHF
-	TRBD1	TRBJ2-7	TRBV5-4	TGTGCCAGCAGCTTGTGGGACAGGGGAATTGCCGAGCAGTACTTC	CASSLWDRGIAEQYF
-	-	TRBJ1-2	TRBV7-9	TGTGCCAGCAGCTTGTCCGCGGGGGAGCGCTATGGCTACACCTTC	CASSLSAGERYGYTF
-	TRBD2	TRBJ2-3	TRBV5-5	TGTGCCAGCAGCTTAGCCGGGCGGGGGGGCCCAGATACGCAGTATTTT	CASSLAGRGGPDTQYF
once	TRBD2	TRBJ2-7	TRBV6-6	TGTGCCAGCAGTCCCCTAGCGGGGGGGATTTACGAGCAGTACTTC	CASSPLAGGIYEQYF
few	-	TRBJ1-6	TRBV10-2	TGCGCCAGCAGTACACGGGGTTCCTATAATTCACCCCTCCACTTT	CASSTRGSYNSPLHF
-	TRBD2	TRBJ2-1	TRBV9	TGTGCCAGCAGCGCCTCCCATTCTAGCGGGGGCTCCTACAATGAGCAGTTCTTC	CASSASHSSGGSYNEQFF
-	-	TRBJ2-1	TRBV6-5	TGTGCCAGCAGTTACGAGCAGGGGTGGTACAATGAGCAGTTCTTC	CASSYEQGWYNEQFF
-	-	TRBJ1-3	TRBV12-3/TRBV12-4	TGTGCCAGCATCCGGGACACCATATATTTT	CASIRDTIYF
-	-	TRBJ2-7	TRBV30	TGTGCCGCAGGGTTCCACTACGAGCAGTACTTC	CAAGFHYEQYF
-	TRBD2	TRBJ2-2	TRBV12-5	TGTGCTAGTGGTCAGGGACTAGCGGGGGGGCAAGGCGGGGAGCTGTTTTTT	CASGQGLAGGQGGELFF
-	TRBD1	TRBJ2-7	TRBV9	TGTGCCAGCAGCGTAACTTCTGGACAGGGGGCGTACGAGCAGTACTTC	CASSVTSGQGAYEQYF
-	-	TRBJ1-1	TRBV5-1	TGCGCCAGCAGCTTGGATGGGGACATGAACACTGAAGCTTTCTTT	CASSLDGDMNTEAFF
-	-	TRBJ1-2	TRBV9	TGTGCCAGCAGCGCCTATAACTATGGCTACACCTTC	CASSAYNYGYTF
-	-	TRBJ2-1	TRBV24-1	TGTGCCACCAGTGTGACAGGCAATGAGCAGTTCTTC	CATSVTGNEQFF
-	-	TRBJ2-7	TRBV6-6	TGTGCCAGCAGTTACCCAGGGACCTACGAGCAGTACTTC	CASSYPGTYEQYF
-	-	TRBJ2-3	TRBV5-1	TGCGCCAGCAGCCTCACCATGGGCACCGGAGCGGCCGGCACAGATACGCAGTATTTT	CASSLTMGTGAAGTDTQYF
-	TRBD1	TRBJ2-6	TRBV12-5	TGTGCTAGTGGTTATCTACCGGGACAGGGAAGATGGGCCAACGTCCTGACTTTC	CASGYLPGQGRWANVLTF
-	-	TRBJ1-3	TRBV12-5	TGTGCTAGTGGTATCCACAGGGTCATTAATGGAAACACCATATATTTT	CASGIHRVINGNTIYF
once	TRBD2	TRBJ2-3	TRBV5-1	TGCGCCAGCAGCCTCAGGACTAGCGGGGGGACTAGCACAGATACGCAGTATTTT	CASSLRTSGGTSTDTQYF
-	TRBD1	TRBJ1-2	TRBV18	TGTGCCAGCTCACCGCAGGGACAGGGAGGTGGCTACACCTTC	CASSPQGQGGGYTF
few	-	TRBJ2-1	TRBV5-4	TGTGCCAGCAGCAAATTCCTTGCGAACTACAATGAGCAGTTCTTC	CASSKFLANYNEQFF
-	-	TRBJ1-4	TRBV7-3	TGTGCCAGCAGCGCGAGTACCGGTGAAAAACTGTTTTTT	CASSASTGEKLFF
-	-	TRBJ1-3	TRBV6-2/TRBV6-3	TGTGCCAGCAGTGACGGAGCGTTTGGGAACACCATATATTTT	CASSDGAFGNTIYF
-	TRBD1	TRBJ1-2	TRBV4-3	TGCGCCAGCAGCCAAGATACTGGGACAGGGATCCGGGCCACCTTC	CASSQDTGTGIRATF
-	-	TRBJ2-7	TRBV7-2	TGTGCCAGCAGCTCCCCAGGGGTCCCCGAGCAGTACTTC	CASSSPGVPEQYF
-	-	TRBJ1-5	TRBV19	TGTGCCAGTAGTGGTCAGGGCCATCAGCCCCAGCATTTT	CASSGQGHQPQHF
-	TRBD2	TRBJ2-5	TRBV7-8	TGTGCCAGCAGCCAGATTGAAGGACTAGCGAGGGGTGAGACCCAGTACTTC	CASSQIEGLARGETQYF
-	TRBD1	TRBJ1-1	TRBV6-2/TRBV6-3	TGTGCCAGCAGCCTGGACAGGCCGAACACTGAAGCTTTCTTT	CASSLDRPNTEAFF
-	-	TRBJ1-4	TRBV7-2	TGTGCCAGCGGTCGTGGGGGACAAGATGAAAAACTGTTTTTT	CASGRGGQDEKLFF
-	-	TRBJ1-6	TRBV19	TGTGCCAGTATGGAGGGCTCGTCCTATAATTCACCCCTCCACTTT	CASMEGSSYNSPLHF
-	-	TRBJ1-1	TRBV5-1	TGCGCCAGCATCGGGAACACTGAAGCTTTCTTT	CASIGNTEAFF
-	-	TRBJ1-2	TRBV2	TGTGCCAGCACGAGTAGTTTGTTACCAAACTATGGCTACACCTTC	CASTSSLLPNYGYTF
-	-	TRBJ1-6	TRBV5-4	TGTGCCAGCACCCTAGGAGGGGAGGTTAATTCACCCCTCCACTTT	CASTLGGEVNSPLHF
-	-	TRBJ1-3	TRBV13	TGTGCCAGCAGCCGGGCAGGGAAAGGAACCATATATTTT	CASSRAGKGTIYF
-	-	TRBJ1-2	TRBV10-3	TGTGCCATCAGTGAGTCATCGGCCAGGGGCTATGGCTACACCTTC	CAISESSARGYGYTF
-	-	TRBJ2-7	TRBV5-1	TGCGCCAGCACAAGGGGAGGCAGCTACGAGCAGTACTTC	CASTRGGSYEQYF
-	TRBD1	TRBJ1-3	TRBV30	TGTGCCTGGTCGCGCTCGGGACAGGGGTCCACCATATATTTT	CAWSRSGQGSTIYF
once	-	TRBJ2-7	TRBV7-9	TGTGCCAGCAGCGAACTACCGGGACACCAGGACTCCTACGAGCAGTACTTC	CASSELPGHQDSYEQYF